The sequence of this T cell receptor (beta chain) was determined in a study of shared clonotypes between healthy human individuals (TCRdb year 2020). Background on the whole study: A few men and a couple of women, aged 18 to 49 years, made up the cohort. Between about 0.85 and 8.9 billion PBMCs per donor were obtained by leukapheresis. For each donor, CD4 naive and CD4 memory were each given three plates, CD8 naive was given two plates, and CD8 memory was given one plate. Different laboratories and diverse techniques were used to prepare libraries and sequence TCR repertoires, to increase sequencing depth and limit assay-specific biases. The study deeply sequenced blood TCR repertoires of five healthy adults to estimate repertoire size and the extent of clonotype sharing between individuals.

Donors were healthy HIV-negative adults with no recently reported acute infections or vaccinations. Every donor was a Caucasian adult living in Nashville, Tennessee, USA. CD4+ T cells were enriched through magnetic negative selection, after which naive cells were positively selected on CD45RA and the remaining negative fraction served as the memory subset. Blood was obtained by leukapheresis, after which PBMCs were separated by Ficoll-Histopaque density gradient centrifugation and cryopreserved in liquid nitrogen vapor phase. Analytical flow cytometry was used to check the purity and quantity of each magnetically sorted T cell population. From each sorted fraction, genomic DNA was isolated and quantified by UV absorbance on a Nanodrop 2000c. TCR CDR3 regions were amplified from genomic DNA by multiplex PCR using the deep immunoSEQ assay. For each cell subset, the extracted genomic DNA was distributed evenly across all wells of several immunoSEQ 96-well plates, and each plate served as one replicate. For sorted subsets, approximately 190 ng of genomic DNA, equivalent to tens of thousands of T cell genomes, went into each replicate PCR. Purified libraries were quantified with a Qubit 3.0 fluorometer, sized on a Bioanalyzer 2100, and re-quantified with the KAPA Library Quantification kit. Each immunoSEQ 96-well plate was sequenced on its own single-read 150-cycle Illumina NextSeq 550 flow cell. Processing in the source paper ran as follows. Because the immunoSEQ output included only junctional sequences and no quality scores, the filtering could not be the same as the filtering used for full-length reads. Sequences were annotated with PyIR, a Python wrapper for IgBLAST v1.9, and V/J genes and CDR3 were assigned using IMGT germline references. Reads with weak V/J assignments (E-value above 1e-6), missing CDR3, stop codons, out-of-frame junctions, or ambiguous translated residues were removed. V3J clonotypes were defined by identical inferred V gene, J gene, and CDR3 amino acid sequence. To compute the percentage overlap between repertoires, the number of shared unique clonotypes was divided by the size of the smaller repertoire. Three approaches were used to assess repertoire richness: RTK rarefaction, the Chao1 estimator, and Recon v2.1 estimates of unobserved clonotypes. OLGA was used to compute generation probabilities for all TCRbeta clonotypes that the gDNA method yielded from a handful of donors. The source is immuneACCESS, and TCRdb retained only in-frame sequences with V and J called. Part of the clones is not carried over; for the studies checked, unresolved V genes explain less than half of this, and the remainder is unexplained. That table gives V, J and clone size, and the DNA gave D and trimming. This sample gives about 2.3 million clones in total; 80% to 95% of them show up just once. The ten largest clones add up to around 0.35% of the sample.

Note on this clone: Which antigen it targets is not known. No clone much larger than this one lies a single base away; base qualities are absent.

Findings and caveats that apply to the study as a whole: Based on pairwise subsampling, the degree of clonotype sharing among donors was expected to be affected by sequencing depth. Only blood was sampled, and tissue TCR repertoires likely differ from those in blood. Naive subsets generally had larger estimated clonotype richness than memory subsets did. Because the study included a small number of donors, the genetic and exposure-history diversity represented was limited. Compared with non-shared clonotypes, the clonotypes found in all four sorted-subset donors had higher generation probabilities. Rarefaction of sorted-subset datasets indicated incomplete sequencing despite the large sequencing depth. About 5% of naive CD4, around 3.6% of naive CD8, 2.3% of memory CD4, and approximately 0.39% of memory CD8 clonotypes were shared across a few donors.

This clonotype was sampled from a man aged 18-30 years in good health. Some clones in this sample may be carry-over from other donors' samples. The sequenced sample was naive CD4+ T cells from PBMCs. Sample cell subset or site, as interpreted from the label and publication: CD45RA+ positively selected.

The sequenced DNA is TGTGCCTGGAGTGTACTCCTAGACCACAATGAGCAGTTCTTC. Its translation reads: CAWSVLLDHNEQFF. This chain joins TRBV30 to TRBJ2-1, with the D gene too uncertain to name. The CDR3 covers 14 residues, taking in both the cysteine and the phenylalanine. Left in the record is the CDR3 DNA by itself, 42 bases read in frame from the first base. From a lookup of the germline V gene (reference sequence), CDR1 and CDR2 are GTSNPN and SVGIG. V is cut by 0 bases and J by 5 bases, and the space between the germline ends is 11 bases.